What follows are 22 T cell receptor beta chains derived from one specimen sequenced in a study of vaccination and CD4 T cells after COVID-19 (dated by TCRdb to between 2021 and 2024). What this sample's treatment or condition label stands for: approximately 9-day PBMC culture with coronavirus spike peptide pools or control peptides (ViraFEST assay). Libraries were built with PCR. Sequencing instrument: Illumina iSeq 100. DNA from cultured CD4+ T cells underwent TCR sequencing with the Oncomine TCR Beta short-read assay at the Johns Hopkins FTIC core. Clones were called with MiXCR by TCRdb after fastp trimmed the public reads at Q25, and only in-frame beta chains were retained. Each record represents a unique CDR3 protein, reported with the most common genes and DNA among its rows. The sample table lists under 25,000 distinct CDR3 sequences, roughly 50% of them with a count of one. Roughly 2.8% of the sample is taken by the ten largest.

Their target antigens are unknown. Material: CD4+ T cells from blood, cultured in vitro. These receptors all come from a human donor who had recovered from COVID-19.

This clonotype was seen once. This sequence joins TRBV5-6 and TRBJ2-3; D assignment may be TRBD1 or TRBD2 (6 bases each). V shed 2 bases and J shed 1 base, with 11 bases lying between them. CDR1 SGHDT and CDR2 YYEEEE come from the germline V gene. The CDR3 length is 15 residues. The DNA for the CDR3 is TGTGCCAGCAGCTTTGGAGGGGGAGGCACAGATACGCAGTATTTT. This translates into CASSFGGGGTDTQYF.

V and J are TRBV20-1 and TRBJ1-2, with TRBD1 matching 7 bases. The germline gives CDR1 DFQATT, CDR2 SNEGSKA (reference sequence). V lost 3 bases and J lost 7; bases outside the gene matches: 11. CDR3 size: 14 residues. The CDR3 coding sequence is TGCAGTGCTAGTAGGGCAGGGGGTCAGGCTGGCTACACCTTC. Its translation is CSASRAGGQAGYTF.

The V gene is TRBV7-2, the J gene TRBJ2-1; D is perhaps TRBD2 (5 bases). The CDR3 runs 14 residues. The V end was cut by 1 base, the J end by 6 bases, with 10 bases between. Germline loops: CDR1 SGHTA, CDR2 FQGNSA. The CDR3 is CASSLDLAGNEQFF. The CDR3 bases are TGTGCCAGCAGCTTAGACCTAGCAGGCAATGAGCAGTTCTTC.

This rearrangement joins TRBV20-1 to TRBJ1-4, with D uncertain. With 5 bases removed from V and 6 bases from J, the gap between germline ends came to 10 bases. Germline V lookup: CDR1 DFQATT, CDR2 SNEGSKA (reference sequence). The CDR3 contains 12 residues. CDR3 amino acids: CSAQNRDEKLFF. The CDR3 DNA is TGCAGTGCTCAAAACCGGGATGAAAAACTGTTTTTT.

This clonotype was picked up one time. The chain joins TRBV11-3 to TRBJ2-7, with 9 bases identical to TRBD1. The CDR3 has 14 residues. Germline assignment: CDR1 SGHNT and CDR2 YENEEA. The J segment lost 6 bases and the V segment lost 5 bases, leaving 8 bases of the junction unmatched. CDR3 sequence: CASSPGQGSSEQYF. The CDR3 coding sequence is TGTGCCAGCAGCCCGGGACAGGGTTCGTCCGAGCAGTACTTC.

The chain combines TRBV27 with TRBJ2-5, with unresolved D. Trimming took off 5 bases at V and 7 bases at J, with 11 bases between the two ends. CDR1 MNHEY and CDR2 SMNVEV come from the germline V gene (reference sequence). The CDR3 loop spans 12 amino acids. The CDR3 loop is CASSPLHGTQYF. The CDR3 DNA is TGTGCCAGCAGTCCCCTACATGGGACCCAGTACTTC.

The chain has TRBV19 and TRBJ2-7; D gene unclear. The CDR3 has 16 residues. V lost 5 bases and J lost 2, with 19 bases in between. Germline CDR1 reads LNHDA; CDR2 reads SQIVND (reference sequence). The DNA of the CDR3 is TGTGCCAGTAGTCCCGACGGCATAGGAACGCCCTACGAGCAGTACTTC. It encodes CASSPDGIGTPYEQYF.

The chain links TRBV7-9 to TRBJ1-6; D perhaps matches TRBD1 (6 bases). The CDR3 loop spans 16 amino acids. Germline V gene lookup returns CDR1 SEHNR and CDR2 FQNEAQ (reference sequence). V was cut by 6 bases and J by 8 bases, with 20 bases left in between. The CDR3 nucleotides are TGTGCCAGCAGTAGAGGGGGGCGCCGGATTGATTCACCCCTCCACTTT. It codes for CASSRGGRRIDSPLHF.

This clonotype showed up just once. The rearrangement uses TRBV6-5 and TRBJ1-1; D is unclear. The germline V gene has CDR1 MNHEY and CDR2 SVGAGI. The germline V and J ends were trimmed by 4 bases and 0 bases, with 9 bases remaining between them. The CDR3 runs 14 residues. The CDR3 nucleotides read TGTGCCAGCAGTTCGACGAACCTGAACACTGAAGCTTTCTTT. Translating it yields CASSSTNLNTEAFF.

CDR3: CAWTMDRVTEAFF. The CDR3 nucleotides read TGTGCCTGGACCATGGACAGGGTCACTGAAGCTTTCTTT. The chain recombines TRBV30 with TRBJ1-1, with TRBD1 matching 8 bases. V was clipped by 4 bases and J by 4 bases; unmatched bases: 5. This CDR3 is 13 amino acids long. Germline V gene data show CDR1 as GTSNPN and CDR2 as SVGIG (reference sequence).

The V call is TRBV7-2, the J call TRBJ2-3; tentatively, D is TRBD1 (6 bases). Germline assignment: CDR1 SGHTA and CDR2 FQGNSA. This CDR3 contains 16 residues. The V end was cut by 1 base, the J end by 1 base, with 12 bases between. CDR3 region: CASSLGAKGGTDTQYF. CDR3 DNA: TGTGCCAGCAGCTTAGGGGCCAAGGGGGGCACAGATACGCAGTATTTT.

The chain employs TRBV2 and TRBJ1-6; tentative D call: TRBD1 (5 bases). Germline values: CDR1 SNHLY, CDR2 FYNNEI. CDR3 length equals 13 residues. V was pared by 7 bases and J by 7 bases, with 11 bases between. The CDR3 sequence is CASTGTVNSPLHF. CDR3 bases: TGTGCCAGCACGGGGACGGTGAATTCACCCCTCCACTTT.

This sequence joins TRBV19 and TRBJ1-4, with TRBD1 matching 7 bases. CDR3 size: 12 residues. V dropped 6 bases and J dropped 8; count of bases not matched to a gene: 3. In germline, CDR1 is LNHDA, CDR2 SQIVND (reference sequence). The CDR3 sequence: CASSPDREKLFF. The CDR3 nucleotides read TGTGCCAGTAGCCCGGACAGGGAAAAACTGTTTTTT. Full variable domain (rest looked up from reference TRBV19 and TRBJ1-4): DGGITQSPKYLFRKEGQNVTLSCEQNLNHDAMYWYRQDPGQGLRLIYYSQIVNDFQKGDIAEGYSVSREKKESFPLTVTSAQKNPTAFYLCASSPDREKLFFGSGTQLSVL.

This chain connects TRBV20-1 to TRBJ2-1, with D possibly matching TRBD2 (6 bases). From germline, CDR1 is DFQATT and CDR2 SNEGSKA (reference sequence). V was cut by 6 bases and J by 6 bases, with 21 bases left in between. The CDR3 covers 15 residues. The CDR3 protein is CSATTPGLVFNEQFF. The CDR3, as DNA: TGCAGTGCCACAACGCCGGGACTCGTCTTCAATGAGCAGTTCTTC.

The CDR3: CASQIGQAYEQYF. CDR3 bases: TGTGCCAGCCAGATTGGACAGGCCTACGAGCAGTACTTC. The genes are TRBV7-8 and TRBJ2-7; 7 bases map to TRBD1. CDR3 length equals 13 residues. J was trimmed by 2 bases and V by 8 bases; bases with no gene match: 6. CDR1 and CDR2 (germline): SGHVS, FQNEAQ.

The chain employs TRBV30 and TRBJ1-6; maybe TRBD1 (5 bases). The CDR3 is 14 residues long. The germline V gene has CDR1 GTSNPN and CDR2 SVGIG (reference sequence). The V end was cut by 2 bases, the J end by 4 bases, with 9 bases between. The CDR3 DNA sequence: TGTGCCTGGAGTTTCCAGGGTTATAATTCACCCCTCCACTTT. Translated: CAWSFQGYNSPLHF.

The chain uses TRBV27 and TRBJ2-7, with 8 positions matching TRBD2. V trimming: 5 bases; J trimming: 1 base; junction bases outside the gene matches: 7. CDR1 and CDR2 from the germline V gene are MNHEY and SMNVEV (reference sequence). The CDR3 has 15 amino acids. The CDR3 spells CASSPTGGKSYEQYF. DNA for the CDR3: TGTGCCAGCAGTCCCACGGGGGGGAAGTCCTACGAGCAGTACTTC.

In its sample, this clonotype was seen a few times. The chain has TRBV27 and TRBJ2-2, with 7 bases fitting TRBD1. The V and J ends lost 2 bases and 1 base, in that order; junction bases with no gene match: 4. This CDR3 region has 16 residues. The germline CDR1 and CDR2 sequences are MNHEY and SMNVEV (reference sequence). CDR3 in DNA: TGTGCCAGCAGTTTAGAGGGGGCTATGAACACCGGGGAGCTGTTTTTT. Protein product: CASSLEGAMNTGELFF.

This clonotype showed up just a few times. As DNA, the CDR3 is TGTGCCACCAGTGATCGGACAGGGGAGGCAGATACGCAGTATTTT. This sequence encodes CATSDRTGEADTQYF. V and J are TRBV24-1 and TRBJ2-3; 9 positions agree with TRBD1. The CDR3 runs to 15 residues. Trimming removed 3 bases from V and 4 bases from J; junction bases left unmatched: 4. Germline V gene lookup returns CDR1 KGHDR and CDR2 SFDVKD.

The chain combines TRBV2 with TRBJ2-1; TRBD1 is a possible D gene (6 bases). The germline V gene encodes CDR1 SNHLY and CDR2 FYNNEI. The CDR3 totals 12 residues. V was cut by 6 bases and J by 9 bases, with 12 bases left in between. The CDR3 sequence: CASRVGGGEQFF. The CDR3 region has the DNA TGTGCCAGCAGGGTAGGGGGTGGTGAGCAGTTCTTC.

V and J are TRBV7-6 and TRBJ2-2, with 7 bases fitting TRBD1. The CDR3 covers 20 residues. Germline V gene data show CDR1 as SGHVS and CDR2 as FNYEAQ. With V trimmed by 4 bases and J by 5 bases, 22 bases remained unmatched. The CDR3 protein is CASSSPEEGGQMNPTGELFF. Here the CDR3 DNA reads TGTGCCAGCAGCTCCCCGGAAGAAGGGGGCCAAATGAACCCTACCGGGGAGCTGTTTTTT.

V usage is TRBV15 and J usage is TRBJ2-7, with D perhaps TRBD1 (6 bases). V dropped 0 bases and J dropped 4 bases, with 10 bases sitting between them. The CDR3 contains 14 residues. CDR1 and CDR2 from the germline V gene are LNHNV and YYDKDF (reference sequence). CDR3 in amino acids: CATSRDGQSYEQYF. DNA for the CDR3: TGTGCCACCAGCAGAGATGGACAGTCTTACGAGCAGTACTTC.